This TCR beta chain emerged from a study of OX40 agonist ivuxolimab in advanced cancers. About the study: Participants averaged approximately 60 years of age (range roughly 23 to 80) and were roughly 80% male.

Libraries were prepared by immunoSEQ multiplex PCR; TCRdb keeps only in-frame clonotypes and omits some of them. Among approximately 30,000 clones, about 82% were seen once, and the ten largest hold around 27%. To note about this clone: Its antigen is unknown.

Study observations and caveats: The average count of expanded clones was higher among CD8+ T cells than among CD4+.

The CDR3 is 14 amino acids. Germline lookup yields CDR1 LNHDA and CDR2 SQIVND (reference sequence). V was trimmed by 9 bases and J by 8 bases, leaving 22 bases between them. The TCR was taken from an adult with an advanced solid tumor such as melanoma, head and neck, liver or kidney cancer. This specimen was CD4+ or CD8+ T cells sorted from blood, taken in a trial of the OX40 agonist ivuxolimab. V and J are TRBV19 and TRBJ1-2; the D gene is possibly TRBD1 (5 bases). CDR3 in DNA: TGTGCCAGCACCTTCGGGACGGACCATTACGGCTACACCTTC. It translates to CASTFGTDHYGYTF.